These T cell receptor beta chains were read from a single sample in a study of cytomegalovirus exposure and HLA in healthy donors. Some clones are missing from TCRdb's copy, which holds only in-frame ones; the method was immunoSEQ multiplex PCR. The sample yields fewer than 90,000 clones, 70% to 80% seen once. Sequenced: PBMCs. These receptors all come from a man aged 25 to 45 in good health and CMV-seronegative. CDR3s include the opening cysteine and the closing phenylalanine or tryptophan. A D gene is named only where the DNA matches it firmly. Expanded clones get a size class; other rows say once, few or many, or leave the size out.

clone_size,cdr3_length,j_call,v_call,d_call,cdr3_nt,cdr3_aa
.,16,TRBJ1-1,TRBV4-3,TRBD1,TGCGCCAGCAGCCAAGCCAAGAACACAGGGGCCACTGAAGCTTTCTTT,CASSQAKNTGATEAFF
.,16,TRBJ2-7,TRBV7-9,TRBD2,TGTGCCAGCAGCAAAGGACTAGCGGGGGCATACTACGAGCAGTACTTC,CASSKGLAGAYYEQYF
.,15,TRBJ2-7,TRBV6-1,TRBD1,TGTGCCAGCAGTGAGGGGGTGGGACAGATCTACGAGCAGTACTTC,CASSEGVGQIYEQYF
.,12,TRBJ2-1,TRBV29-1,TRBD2,TGCAGCGTTGTACGGGGGGTCAATGAGCAGTTCTTC,CSVVRGVNEQFF
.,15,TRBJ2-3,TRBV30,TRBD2,TGTGCCTGGAGTGAGCTAGCGGGGGGAATAGATACGCAGTATTTT,CAWSELAGGIDTQYF
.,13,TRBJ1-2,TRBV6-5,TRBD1,TGTGCCAGCCTATTTGACAGGGACTATGGCTACACCTTC,CASLFDRDYGYTF
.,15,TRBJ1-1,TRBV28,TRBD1,TGTGCCAGCAGTTCTACAGGGGGCCTGAACACTGAAGCTTTCTTT,CASSSTGGLNTEAFF
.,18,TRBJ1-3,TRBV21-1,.,TGTGCCAGCAGCAAAGCATCGGGGATTGAGTGCTCTGGAAACACCATATATTTT,CASSKASGIECSGNTIYF
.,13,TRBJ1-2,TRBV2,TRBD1,TGTGCCAGCAGTGGGGACAGTGTCTATGGCTACACCTTC,CASSGDSVYGYTF
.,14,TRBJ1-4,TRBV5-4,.,TGTGCCAGCAGCTTGGGTGGAAAGGGGGAAAAACTGTTTTTT,CASSLGGKGEKLFF
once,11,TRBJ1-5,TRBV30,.,TGTGCCTGGAGTGTACAAGGGGTTCAGCATTTT,CAWSVQGVQHF
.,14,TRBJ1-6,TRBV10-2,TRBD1,TGCGCCAGCAGTGAATCAGGGGGAAATTCACCCCTCCACTTT,CASSESGGNSPLHF
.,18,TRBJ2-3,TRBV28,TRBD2,TGTGCCAGCAGTTCACTAGCGGGAGAGATTAAGGGGGCAGATACGCAGTATTTT,CASSSLAGEIKGADTQYF
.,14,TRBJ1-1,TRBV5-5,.,TGTGCCAGCAGCTTAATCACAGCTAACACTGAAGCTTTCTTT,CASSLITANTEAFF
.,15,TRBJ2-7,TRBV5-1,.,TGCGCCAGCAGCTTGGTTACAGGCCCCACCTACGAGCAGTACTTC,CASSLVTGPTYEQYF
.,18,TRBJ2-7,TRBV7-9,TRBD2,TGTGCCAGCAGCTTAGTTGGGACTAGCGGGGCGCTCTCCTACGAGCAGTACTTC,CASSLVGTSGALSYEQYF
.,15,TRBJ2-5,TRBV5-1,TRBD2,TGCGCCAGCGGAGGGACTAGCGGGACGCGGGAGACCCAGTACTTC,CASGGTSGTRETQYF
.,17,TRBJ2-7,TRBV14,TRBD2,TGTGCCAGCAGCCAAGAAAAATCGGGACTAGCGGGAAGCGAGCAGTACTTC,CASSQEKSGLAGSEQYF
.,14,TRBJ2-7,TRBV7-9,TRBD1,TGTGCCAGCAGCCCCTGGGACAGATCCTACGAGCAGTACTTC,CASSPWDRSYEQYF
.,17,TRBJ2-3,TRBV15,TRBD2,TGTGCCACCAGCAGAGGCGCCGGGACTAGTAGCACAGATACGCAGTATTTT,CATSRGAGTSSTDTQYF
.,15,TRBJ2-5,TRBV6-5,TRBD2,TGTGCCAGCAGCTCCTCGGGAGGGAGCCAAGAGACCCAGTACTTC,CASSSSGGSQETQYF
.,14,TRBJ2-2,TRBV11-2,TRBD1,TGTGCCAGCAGCCCCCAGGGGGCGACCGGGGAGCTGTTTTTT,CASSPQGATGELFF
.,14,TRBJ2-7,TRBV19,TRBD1,TGTGCCAGTAGTCTCGACAGGGGAGGTAGTGAGCAGTACTTC,CASSLDRGGSEQYF
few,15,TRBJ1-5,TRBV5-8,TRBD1,TGTGCCAGCAGCTCCGGGACAGGGGGCGGTCAGCCCCAGCATTTT,CASSSGTGGGQPQHF
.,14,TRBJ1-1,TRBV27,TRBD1,TGTGCCAGCAGTCCGAGGACAGGGGTCACTGAAGCTTTCTTT,CASSPRTGVTEAFF
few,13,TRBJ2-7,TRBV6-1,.,TGTGCCAGCAGTGGGCAGGTCGTCTACGAGCAGTACTTC,CASSGQVVYEQYF
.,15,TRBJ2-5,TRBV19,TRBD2,TGTGCCAGTAGTCCTAGCGGGGGGGCTTTAGAGACCCAGTACTTC,CASSPSGGALETQYF
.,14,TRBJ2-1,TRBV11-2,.,TGTGCCAGCAGCTTAGTCGGGGGGCTCAATGAGCAGTTCTTC,CASSLVGGLNEQFF
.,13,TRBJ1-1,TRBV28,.,TGTGCCAGCAGTTTTCGGTTGAACACTGAAGCTTTCTTT,CASSFRLNTEAFF
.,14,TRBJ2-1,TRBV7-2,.,TGTGCCAGCAGCGCCGACGGCAGGCGGGATGAGCAGTTCTTC,CASSADGRRDEQFF
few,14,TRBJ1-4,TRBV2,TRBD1,TGTGCCAGCAGTAAAACAGGGGCAGGTGAAAAACTGTTTTTT,CASSKTGAGEKLFF
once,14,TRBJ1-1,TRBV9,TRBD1,TGTGCCAGCAGCGTAGGGACAGGGGGCACTGAAGCTTTCTTT,CASSVGTGGTEAFF
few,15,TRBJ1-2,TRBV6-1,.,TGTGCCAGCAGTGAAGGGTCAGGGGAAGGGTATGGCTACACCTTC,CASSEGSGEGYGYTF
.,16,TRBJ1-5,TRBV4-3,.,TGCGCCAGCAGCCAAGATTTGGGGGCAAGCAATCAGCCCCAGCATTTT,CASSQDLGASNQPQHF
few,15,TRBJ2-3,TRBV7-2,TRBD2,TGTGCCAGCAGCCCACAGGGACTAGCGGTTAGTACGCAGTATTTT,CASSPQGLAVSTQYF
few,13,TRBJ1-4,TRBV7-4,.,TGTGCCAGCAGCTATAACGCGGGACTCGGACTGTTTTTT,CASSYNAGLGLFF
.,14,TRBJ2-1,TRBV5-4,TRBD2,TGTGCCAGCACTGGGACCCGCGGGGGCAATGAGCAGTTCTTC,CASTGTRGGNEQFF
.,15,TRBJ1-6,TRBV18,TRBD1,TGTGCCAGCTCACCTAAGACAGGGGAAAATTCACCCCTCCACTTT,CASSPKTGENSPLHF
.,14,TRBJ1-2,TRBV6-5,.,TGTGCCAGCAGTTACTCGTGGCCGGGTGGTGGCTACACCTTC,CASSYSWPGGGYTF
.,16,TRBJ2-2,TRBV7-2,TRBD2,TGTGCCAGCAGCTTAACTAGCGGGAGGTATACCGGGGAGCTGTTTTTT,CASSLTSGRYTGELFF
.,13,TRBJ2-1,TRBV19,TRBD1,TGTGCCAGTAGCCAGGGGGTTCAGGGTGAGCAGTTCTTC,CASSQGVQGEQFF
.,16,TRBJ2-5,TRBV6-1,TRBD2,TGTGCCAGCAGTGAACTCCTAGCGGGAGGGGAAGAGACCCAGTACTTC,CASSELLAGGEETQYF
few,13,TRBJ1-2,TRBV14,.,TGTGCCAGCAGCCAGGGGGCCGACTATGGCTACACCTTC,CASSQGADYGYTF
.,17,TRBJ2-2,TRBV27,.,TGTGCCAGCAGTTTACCACGGTCTGGGAGACACACCGGGGAGCTGTTTTTT,CASSLPRSGRHTGELFF